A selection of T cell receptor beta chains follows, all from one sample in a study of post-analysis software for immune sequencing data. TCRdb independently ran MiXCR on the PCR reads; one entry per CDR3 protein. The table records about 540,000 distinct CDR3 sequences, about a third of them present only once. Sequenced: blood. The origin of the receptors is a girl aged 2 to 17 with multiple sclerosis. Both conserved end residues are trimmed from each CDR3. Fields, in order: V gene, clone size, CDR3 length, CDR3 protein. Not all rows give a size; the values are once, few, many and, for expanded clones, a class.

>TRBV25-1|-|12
ASSPTDRQETQY
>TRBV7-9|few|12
ASSEITGQETQY
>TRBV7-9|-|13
ASREDGSSYNEQF
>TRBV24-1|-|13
ATSWAGGSYNEQF
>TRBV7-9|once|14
ASSPIRTSSQETQY
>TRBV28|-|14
ASSPPGLAASYEQY
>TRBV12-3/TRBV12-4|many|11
ASSFGGAETQY
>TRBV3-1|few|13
ASSQGGHLNYGYT
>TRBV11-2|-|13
ASSLSVSGNTEAF
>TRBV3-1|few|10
ASSQEVYEQF
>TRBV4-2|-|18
ASSQDVGSGGLTSTDTQY
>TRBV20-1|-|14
SARGRAGTSADTQY
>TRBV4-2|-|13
ASSQDGRGGNEQL
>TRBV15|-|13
ATSWSGTLSYEQY
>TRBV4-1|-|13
ASSPQRGPYNEQF
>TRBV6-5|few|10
ASSSADREQF
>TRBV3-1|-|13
ASSHTLMGAEKLF